Each of the 27 T cell receptor beta chains below was sequenced from the same sample in a study of blood T cell repertoires in COVID-19. Here immunoSEQ multiplex PCR was the method, and the copy in TCRdb shows in-frame clones only, minus some. The table includes about 170,000 clones, around three quarters detected once. The specimen sequenced was PBMCs or T cells enriched from blood (not recorded which). The receptors come from a woman aged 65 to 85 in a cohort exposed to, infected with or recovered from COVID-19 (not recorded which).

This chain connects TRBV3-1 (or the pseudogene TRBV3-2) to TRBJ2-7, with D possibly matching TRBD2 (6 bases). V was trimmed by 1 base and J by 2 bases, leaving 15 bases between them. Looked up from germline, CDR1 is LGHDT and CDR2 is YNNKEL (reference sequence). This CDR3 region has 16 residues. For the CDR3, the DNA is TGTGCCAGCAGCCAAGGGTTTGGGACTTTCCCCTACGAGCAGTACTTC. Translated: CASSQGFGTFPYEQYF.

The CDR3 is CASRTGGTGGTDTQYF. In DNA form, the CDR3 reads TGTGCCAGCAGGACCGGCGGGACAGGGGGCACAGATACGCAGTATTTT. This chain connects TRBV5-4 to TRBJ2-3, with 10 positions matching TRBD1. In germline, CDR1 is SGHNT, CDR2 YYREEE (reference sequence). V trimming: 5 bases; J trimming: 1 base; junction bases outside the gene matches: 7. The CDR3 has 16 amino acids.

The chain combines TRBV28 with TRBJ1-3, with D perhaps matching TRBD1 (6 bases). The germline gives CDR1 MDHEN, CDR2 SYDVKM. The CDR3 is 16 residues long. Trimming pared 4 bases from V and 2 bases from J, leaving 15 bases between. CDR3 coding DNA: TGTGCCAGCAGTTCTGGACAGCATCGTCCTGGAAACACCATATATTTT. Translated: CASSSGQHRPGNTIYF.

This clone was counted at least ten times. The rearrangement links TRBV28 to TRBJ2-2; D is perhaps TRBD2 (6 bases). Germline values: CDR1 MDHEN, CDR2 SYDVKM. The length of the CDR3 is 16 residues. V lost 4 bases and J 5 bases, leaving 17 bases between the germline ends. The DNA for the CDR3 is TGTGCCAGCAGTTCCCAGGGAGGACGACGGACCGGGGAGCTGTTTTTT. Its protein product is CASSSQGGRRTGELFF.

This chain connects TRBV20-1 to TRBJ2-1, with D maybe TRBD1 (5 bases). Trimming pared 4 bases from V and 10 bases from J, leaving 11 bases between. The CDR3 is 11 amino acids. Germline V lookup: CDR1 DFQATT, CDR2 SNEGSKA (reference sequence). Here the CDR3 reads CSAKGVGEQFF. The CDR3 region has the DNA TGCAGTGCTAAAGGGGTGGGGGAGCAGTTCTTC.

The chain is built from TRBV2 and TRBJ1-1, with a tentative D call TRBD1 (6 bases). From germline, CDR1 is SNHLY and CDR2 FYNNEI. Between the trimmed V and J ends, which lost 6 bases and 1 base, there was a span of 9 bases. CDR3 length: 13 residues. The DNA of the CDR3 is TGTGCCAGCAGAAAGACAGGGAACACTGAAGCTTTCTTT. It codes for CASRKTGNTEAFF.

The chain combines TRBV4-2 with TRBJ2-2; 9 positions match TRBD2. The ends lost 5 bases at V and 6 bases at J; junction bases unmatched: 10. Germline-derived CDR1 and CDR2 are LGHNA and YNFKEQ. The CDR3 is 16 amino acids. The CDR3 spells CASSGRVVAGAGELFF. The CDR3 bases are TGTGCCAGCAGCGGTAGGGTAGTAGCGGGGGCCGGGGAGCTGTTTTTT.

The V call is TRBV6-6, the J call TRBJ2-1; TRBD2 aligns across 14 bases. The V gene's germline CDR1 is MNHNY and CDR2 SVGAGI (reference sequence). Losses at the gene ends were 5 bases for V and 8 bases for J; bases not matched to a gene: 8. There are 16 residues in the CDR3. CDR3 bases: TGTGCCAGCAGTGGGGGACTAGCGGGAGTCGGGGATGAGCAGTTCTTC. This codes for CASSGGLAGVGDEQFF.

The chain combines TRBV5-1 with TRBJ2-1, with 8 bases fitting TRBD2. Trimming at V came to 2 bases and at J to 4 bases, leaving 11 bases not matched to a gene. The CDR3 runs to 17 residues. The germline V gene encodes CDR1 SGHRS and CDR2 YFSETQ. CDR3 residues: CASSFGRGGRLYNEQFF. The CDR3 nucleotides read TGCGCCAGCAGCTTCGGCAGGGGCGGGAGGTTATACAATGAGCAGTTCTTC.

The chain carries TRBV18 and TRBJ2-7; possible D gene TRBD1, 6 bases. The CDR3 is made up of 15 amino acids. The V and J ends lost 3 bases and 2 bases respectively, with 14 bases between them. Per the germline V gene, CDR1 is KGHSH and CDR2 is LQKENI. CDR3 nucleotide sequence: TGTGCCAGCTCACCGGGGGCACAGGGTCCCTACGAGCAGTACTTC. It codes for CASSPGAQGPYEQYF.

This clone occurred a few times. The chain carries TRBV28 and TRBJ1-6; TRBD1 might be the D (5 bases). This CDR3 has 14 amino acids. V was pared by 2 bases and J by 12 bases, with 14 bases between. CDR1 MDHEN and CDR2 SYDVKM come from the germline V gene. CDR3 residues: CASSLGGAGVPLHF. The CDR3 nucleotides read TGTGCCAGCAGTTTAGGTGGGGCTGGGGTACCCCTCCACTTT.

The chain employs TRBV7-8 and TRBJ2-1; maybe TRBD2 (6 bases). Trimming took off 0 bases at V and 5 bases at J, with 23 bases between the two ends. The CDR3 length is 19 residues. Germline CDR1 is SGHVS and CDR2 is FQNEAQ. The CDR3 coding sequence is TGTGCCAGCAGCTTAGCGAGATGGACTCGAGGGGAGGACCACAATGAGCAGTTCTTC. Translating it yields CASSLARWTRGEDHNEQFF. The full variable domain, its missing parts supplied by reference TRBV7-8 and TRBJ2-1, is GAGVSQSPRYKVAKRGQDVALRCDPISGHVSLFWYQQALGQGPEFLTYFQNEAQLDKSGLPSDRFFAERPEGSVSTLKIQRTQQEDSAVYLCASSLARWTRGEDHNEQFFGPGTRLTVL.

The rearrangement joins TRBV5-4 to TRBJ1-1, with D possibly TRBD1 on 6 matching bases. Per the germline V gene, CDR1 is SGHNT and CDR2 is YYREEE (reference sequence). This CDR3 is 15 amino acids long. The V and J ends lost 0 bases and 2 bases respectively, with 11 bases between them. CDR3 sequence (DNA): TGTGCCAGCAGCTTGGTAGCGGGGGCCAACACTGAAGCTTTCTTT. This gives the protein CASSLVAGANTEAFF.

V and J are TRBV28 and TRBJ1-2, with 11 bases that match TRBD1. This CDR3 is 14 amino acids long. Germline trimming cut 7 bases from V and 4 bases from J; bases unmatched to any gene: 5. Per the germline V gene, CDR1 is MDHEN and CDR2 is SYDVKM. This chain's CDR3 is CASTQDRGLYGYTF. The DNA of the CDR3 is TGTGCCAGCACCCAGGACAGGGGGCTCTATGGCTACACCTTC.

The V gene is TRBV4-1, the J gene TRBJ2-1, with D possibly matching TRBD2 (6 bases). The CDR3 spans 14 residues. Germline CDR1 and CDR2: MGHRA and YSYEKL. Trimming left V 0 bases short and J 9 bases short, with 12 bases between. CDR3 loop: CASSQDPGGSEQFF. The CDR3 DNA is TGCGCCAGCAGCCAAGATCCCGGGGGTAGTGAGCAGTTCTTC.

The V and J genes are TRBV5-1 and TRBJ1-2; TRBD1 agrees at 8 bases. CDR1 and CDR2 (germline): SGHRS, YFSETQ. V was clipped by 4 bases and J by 4 bases; unmatched bases: 3. This CDR3 has 13 residues. The CDR3 nucleotides are TGCGCCAGCAGCCCGCAGGGGGCCTATGGCTACACCTTC. It codes for CASSPQGAYGYTF. Full variable domain (rest looked up from reference TRBV5-1 and TRBJ1-2): KAGVTQTPRYLIKTRGQQVTLSCSPISGHRSVSWYQQTPGQGLQFLFEYFSETQRNKGNFPGRFSGRQFSNSRSEMNVSTLELGDSALYLCASSPQGAYGYTFGSGTRLTVV.

The chain has TRBV27 and TRBJ2-2; maybe TRBD2 (6 bases). The V and J ends lost 6 bases and 5 bases respectively, with 16 bases between them. The length of the CDR3 is 15 residues. Germline V gene sequence: CDR1 MNHEY, CDR2 SMNVEV (reference sequence). Here the CDR3 reads CASRMYREETGELFF. In DNA, the CDR3 is TGTGCCAGCAGAATGTATAGGGAGGAAACCGGGGAGCTGTTTTTT.

The chain combines TRBV7-2 with TRBJ2-2; 7 bases are a match to TRBD1. CDR1 is SGHTA, CDR2 FQGNSA, per germline. This CDR3 has 15 residues. The V segment lost 0 bases and the J segment 5 bases; nucleotides outside the gene matches: 3. This CDR3 is CASSLATGATGELFF. The CDR3 nucleotides read TGTGCCAGCAGCTTAGCCACAGGGGCTACCGGGGAGCTGTTTTTT.

The V gene is TRBV7-2, the J gene TRBJ2-5, with a possible D match to TRBD1 (6 bases). V lost 3 bases and J 3 bases, leaving 17 bases between the germline ends. CDR1 SGHTA and CDR2 FQGNSA come from the germline V gene. The CDR3 extends over 16 amino acids. CDR3 loop: CASSFLIGTTKETQYF. CDR3 in DNA: TGTGCCAGCAGCTTCCTCATCGGGACAACTAAAGAGACCCAGTACTTC.

The chain joins TRBV28 to TRBJ1-2; D is unclear. This CDR3 has 13 residues. Germline CDR1 is MDHEN and CDR2 is SYDVKM. Deletions cut 3 bases from V and 7 bases from J, with 12 bases between. The CDR3 here is CASSLRVPIGYTF. The CDR3 DNA follows: TGTGCCAGCAGTTTGCGGGTCCCCATTGGCTACACCTTC.

V gene TRBV9 combines with J gene TRBJ1-5; D not certain. Germline V gene sequence: CDR1 SGDLS, CDR2 YYNGEE. The ends were cut back, 4 bases at V and 4 bases at J, with 9 bases in the middle. The CDR3 runs to 13 residues. This CDR3 reads CASSTDPNQPQHF. Here the CDR3 DNA reads TGTGCCAGCAGCACTGATCCAAATCAGCCCCAGCATTTT. Using reference TRBV9 and TRBJ1-5 for the parts outside the CDR3, the full variable domain is DSGVTQTPKHLITATGQRVTLRCSPRSGDLSVYWYQQSLDQGLQFLIQYYNGEERAKGNILERFSAQQFPDLHSELNLSSLELGDSALYFCASSTDPNQPQHFGDGTRLSIL.

There are a few counts of this clone. Here the CDR3 DNA reads TGTGCCAGCAGCCACGGACTAGGCACAGATACGCAGTATTTT. Translating it yields CASSHGLGTDTQYF. The chain has TRBV11-2 and TRBJ2-3; 7 bases match TRBD2. The CDR3 is 14 amino acids. The germline V gene has CDR1 SGHAT and CDR2 FQNNGV. V dropped 5 bases and J dropped 1; count of bases not matched to a gene: 3.

The chain couples TRBV28 to TRBJ1-5; D is undetermined. The CDR3 runs 14 residues. CDR1 MDHEN and CDR2 SYDVKM come from the germline V gene. Deletions cut 3 bases from V and 7 bases from J, with 13 bases between. The CDR3 DNA reads TGTGCCAGCAGTTTTGAACCCCATAGACAGCCCCAGCATTTT. It is translated as CASSFEPHRQPQHF. The full variable domain, its missing parts supplied by reference TRBV28 and TRBJ1-5, is DVKVTQSSRYLVKRTGEKVFLECVQDMDHENMFWYRQDPGLGLRLIYFSYDVKMKEKGDIPEGYSVSREKKERFSLILESASTNQTSMYLCASSFEPHRQPQHFGDGTRLSIL.

For this clone: Within the sample, other DNA sequences also encode this same CDR3. J is TRBJ2-1 and V is TRBV7-2; tentatively, D is TRBD2 (5 bases). Trimming took off 5 bases at V and 7 bases at J, with 15 bases between the two ends. There are 14 residues in the CDR3. Germline V gene data show CDR1 as SGHTA and CDR2 as FQGNSA. The CDR3 region has the DNA TGTGCCAGCAGCAACGGACTGGCGAATAATGAGCAGTTCTTC. Its translation: CASSNGLANNEQFF.

The CDR3 sequence: CASGPGTSELTDTQYF. DNA for the CDR3: TGTGCTAGTGGCCCAGGGACTAGCGAGCTCACAGATACGCAGTATTTT. V and J are TRBV12-5 and TRBJ2-3, with 10 bases lining up with TRBD2. The CDR3 is made up of 16 amino acids. Germline V gene sequence: CDR1 LGHNT, CDR2 FRNRAP. The J segment lost 2 bases and the V segment lost 6 bases, leaving 8 bases of the junction unmatched.

The gene calls are TRBV28 and TRBJ1-2, with D maybe TRBD1 (5 bases). CDR3 length: 18 residues. Germline CDR1 reads MDHEN; CDR2 reads SYDVKM. Trimming shortened V by 3 bases and J by 1 base, and 21 bases separated the two germline ends. For the CDR3, the DNA is TGTGCCAGCAGTTTCCCCGGACACACAGAACTCTTTAACTATGGCTACACCTTC. Translated, it gives CASSFPGHTELFNYGYTF.

The chain recombines TRBV27 with TRBJ1-5; TRBD1 matches at 11 bases. CDR1 and CDR2 (germline): MNHEY, SMNVEV (reference sequence). There are 17 residues in the CDR3. V was clipped by 5 bases and J by 7 bases; unmatched bases: 13. CDR3 sequence (DNA): TGTGCCAGCAGTCCCTGGACAGGGGGCGGAAGGAGCCAGCCCCAGCATTTT. This gives the protein CASSPWTGGGRSQPQHF.